The entry that follows covers one TCR beta chain sequence. The CDR3 loop spans 14 amino acids. Germline V CDR1 and CDR2: MNHNS, SASEGT. V was pared by 5 bases and J by 6 bases, with 6 bases of the junction left unmatched. The record originates from a study of blood T cells in healthy people across ages. Then a second PCR, running about 6 to 12 cycles, was carried out with a sample-barcoded 5' primer and a J-beta primer mix. TCRdb re-analysed the 5' RACE reads in MiXCR, keeping a single row per CDR3 protein. The sample carries roughly 1,000,000 distinct CDR3 sequences, under 30% recorded once. The sample was also reused in another study, on T cells of mothers and their children.

The chain carries TRBV6-1 and TRBJ1-4; 7 bases are a match to TRBD1. Sequenced material: blood. This receptor was obtained from a girl aged 2 to 10 in good health. The CDR3 DNA sequence: TGTGCCAGCAGTTGGGACAGACAGGATGAAAAACTGTTTTTT. As protein: CASSWDRQDEKLFF.